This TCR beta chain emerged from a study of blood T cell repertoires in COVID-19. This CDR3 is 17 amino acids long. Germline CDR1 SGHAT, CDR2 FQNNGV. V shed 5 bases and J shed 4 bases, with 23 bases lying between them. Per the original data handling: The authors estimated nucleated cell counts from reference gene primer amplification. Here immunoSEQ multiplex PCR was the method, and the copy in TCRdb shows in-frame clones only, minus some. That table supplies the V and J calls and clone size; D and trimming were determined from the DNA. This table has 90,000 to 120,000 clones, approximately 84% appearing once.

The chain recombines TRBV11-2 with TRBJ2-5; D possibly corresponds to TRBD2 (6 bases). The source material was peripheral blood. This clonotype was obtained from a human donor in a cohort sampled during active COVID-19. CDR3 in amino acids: CASSPGPLRGLRETQYF. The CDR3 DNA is TGTGCCAGCAGCCCGGGACCCCTAAGGGGACTTCGAGAGACCCAGTACTTC.